This T cell receptor (beta chain) derives from a study of T cell responses to AZD1222 COVID-19 vaccine. Study details: Researchers grouped second doses given at about 4 or about 12 weeks into one pool.

The data were produced by immunoSEQ multiplex PCR, yet TCRdb's version contains in-frame clones alone and is incomplete. In the table there are about 84,000 clones, 70% to 90% of which are singletons. The germline V gene has CDR1 SGHTA and CDR2 FQGNSA. The length of the CDR3 is 16 residues. V gave up 5 bases and J gave up 2 bases, with 19 bases separating them. This chain uses TRBV7-2 with TRBJ2-7; unclear D gene. The sequencing here drew on peripheral blood, taken on day 0 of AZD1222 vaccination. The TCR sequence derives from an adult in good health. CDR3 sequence (DNA): TGTGCCAGCAGCACCTACACTGACTCTCGACCCTACGAGCAGTACTTC. Amino acid sequence: CASSTYTDSRPYEQYF.